Listed here are 29 T cell receptor beta chains from one sample, sequenced in a study of patients and donors after allogeneic stem cell transplantation. TCRdb passed the RT-PCR reads through MiXCR, listing each CDR3 protein once. The sample has about 200,000 distinct CDR3 sequences, around two fifths seen once. The sequenced sample consisted of blood, either unsorted or a sorted T cell fraction (not recorded which). The receptor set was obtained from a human donor who was either an allogeneic HSCT recipient or a stem cell or donor lymphocyte infusion donor (not recorded which). It is not recorded whose cells these are; they may come from a transplant donor.

This clonotype was counted a few times. V usage is TRBV3-1 and J usage is TRBJ2-7; 7 bases match TRBD1. The germline CDR1 and CDR2 sequences are LGHDT and YNNKEL (reference sequence). The CDR3 is made up of 14 amino acids. After removal of 4 bases from V and 0 bases from J, the junction contained 3 bases not matched to a gene. The CDR3 DNA follows: TGTGCCAGCAGCCTACAGGGGATCTCCTACGAGCAGTACTTC. Its translation is CASSLQGISYEQYF.

This clonotype was picked up a small number of times. The chain is built from TRBV19 and TRBJ1-5; no clear D gene. Between the trimmed V and J ends, which lost 5 bases and 2 bases, there was a span of 13 bases. CDR1 and CDR2 from the germline V gene are LNHDA and SQIVND (reference sequence). The CDR3 length is 15 residues. As DNA, the CDR3 is TGTGCCAGTAGTGCGCATGCGGCCCGCAATCAGCCCCAGCATTTT. Translated, it gives CASSAHAARNQPQHF.

This chain joins TRBV12-3 or TRBV12-4 and TRBJ1-1, with a possible D match to TRBD1 (6 bases). The V end lost 6 bases, the J end lost 4 bases, and 12 bases lay between the germline ends. This CDR3 is 13 amino acids long. The CDR3 DNA is TGTGCCAGCAGATCCACAGGGAGCACTGAAGCTTTCTTT. This codes for CASRSTGSTEAFF.

Only a few counts were recorded for this clonotype. V is TRBV5-1 and J is TRBJ1-5, with D unresolved. The CDR3 consists of 13 residues. The germline V gene has CDR1 SGHRS and CDR2 YFSETQ. V was clipped by 0 bases and J by 7 bases, with 8 bases between them. This CDR3 reads CASSLGPEQPQHF. The CDR3 nucleotides are TGCGCCAGCAGCTTGGGCCCGGAACAGCCCCAGCATTTT.

The table lists this clonotype with a few counts. V gene TRBV27 combines with J gene TRBJ2-7; D is undetermined. The CDR3 runs 13 residues. Germline V gene lookup returns CDR1 MNHEY and CDR2 SMNVEV (reference sequence). The V end lost 3 bases, the J end lost 0 bases, and 6 bases lay between the germline ends. As DNA, the CDR3 is TGTGCCAGCAGTTTGGGCACCTCCTACGAGCAGTACTTC. The encoded protein is CASSLGTSYEQYF.

This clonotype was found a few times. The chain uses TRBV12-3 or TRBV12-4 and TRBJ1-1; 7 bases map to TRBD1. V lost 8 bases, J lost 4 bases, and 13 bases stayed unmatched. This CDR3 comprises 15 residues. CDR3 residues: CASGDRVVSGTEAFF. The CDR3 nucleotides are TGTGCCAGCGGCGACAGGGTGGTAAGTGGCACTGAAGCTTTCTTT.

This clonotype was recorded a few times. Written as DNA, the CDR3 is TGTGCCAGCAGTCTGCAAAGGACAGGCCACGAGCAGTACTTC. It specifies CASSLQRTGHEQYF. This chain joins TRBV12-3 or TRBV12-4 and TRBJ2-7, with 7 bases identical to TRBD1. The CDR3 totals 14 residues. V was pared by 5 bases and J by 5 bases, with 9 bases of the junction left unmatched.

This clonotype was observed many times. This chain joins TRBV25-1 and TRBJ2-1, with TRBD1 as a possible D gene (5 bases). CDR1 and CDR2 (germline): MGHDK, SYGVNS. Trimming cost V 0 bases and J 5 bases, with 17 bases left between them. CDR3 length: 17 amino acids. The CDR3 sequence: CASSEYRTRPDHNEQFF. Written as DNA, the CDR3 is TGTGCCAGCAGTGAATATCGGACACGACCCGATCACAATGAGCAGTTCTTC.

In its sample, this clonotype was seen a few times. V gene TRBV24-1 combines with J gene TRBJ2-2; D gene ambiguous. The CDR3 contains 15 residues. Germline values: CDR1 KGHDR, CDR2 SFDVKD. Deletions cut 0 bases from V and 6 bases from J, with 10 bases between. The CDR3 DNA reads as TGTGCCACCAGTGATTTGCTGCCAGTGGCCGGGGAGCTGTTTTTT. This sequence encodes CATSDLLPVAGELFF.

This rearrangement joins TRBV5-6 to TRBJ2-2; 10 nucleotides match TRBD1. Trimming took 4 bases from V and 4 from J; bases not matched to a gene: 10. This CDR3 comprises 17 residues. Germline values: CDR1 SGHDT, CDR2 YYEEEE. CDR3 DNA: TGTGCCAGCAGCCCGGACAGGGGGACGAATCCCACCGGGGAGCTGTTTTTT. Protein product: CASSPDRGTNPTGELFF.

This clonotype was observed a handful of times. J is TRBJ1-3 and V is TRBV10-3; D may be TRBD1 (5 bases). Per the germline V gene, CDR1 is ENHRY and CDR2 is SYGVKD. This CDR3 contains 16 residues. The V and J ends lost 2 bases and 4 bases respectively, with 15 bases between them. The CDR3 protein is CAISEGGKLRGNTIYF. The CDR3 DNA reads as TGTGCCATCAGTGAGGGGGGGAAATTAAGAGGAAACACCATATATTTT.

V and J are TRBV6-1 and TRBJ1-1; TRBD1 is a possible D gene (6 bases). CDR1 MNHNS and CDR2 SASEGT come from the germline V gene. The CDR3 spans 15 residues. Trimming removed 7 bases from V and 3 bases from J, with 18 bases in between. CDR3 in amino acids: CASKRNPGEDTEAFF. The CDR3, as DNA: TGTGCCAGCAAGAGGAACCCAGGGGAGGACACTGAAGCTTTCTTT.

The rearrangement uses TRBV10-3 and TRBJ1-6; TRBD1 might be the D (5 bases). The CDR3 spans 16 residues. Per the germline V gene, CDR1 is ENHRY and CDR2 is SYGVKD. With 1 base removed from V and 3 bases from J, the gap between germline ends came to 10 bases. For the CDR3, the DNA is TGTGCCATCAGTGAGTGGGGTAGGGGCTATAATTCACCCCTCCACTTT. Translation gives CAISEWGRGYNSPLHF.

This clonotype was counted a few times. The genes are TRBV27 and TRBJ2-5, with D possibly being TRBD2 (6 bases). This CDR3 has 13 amino acids. V lost 8 bases, J lost 3 bases, and 13 bases lay in between. The germline V gene encodes CDR1 MNHEY and CDR2 SMNVEV (reference sequence). CDR3 DNA sequence: TGTGCCAGCGCCCAGGGCGGGGAAGAGACCCAGTACTTC. Its translation is CASAQGGEETQYF.

The J gene is TRBJ1-3, the V gene TRBV5-5; D uncertain. The CDR3 has 13 residues. With 1 base removed from V and 7 bases from J, the gap between germline ends came to 9 bases. CDR1 is SGHKS and CDR2 is YYEKEE in the germline V gene (reference sequence). In nucleotides, the CDR3 is TGTGCCAGCAGCTTGCGACTGGGGAACACCATATATTTT. It specifies CASSLRLGNTIYF.

The rearrangement uses TRBV7-6 and TRBJ1-6; the match to TRBD1 covers 9 bases. The ends lost 1 base at V and 7 bases at J; junction bases unmatched: 2. Looked up from germline, CDR1 is SGHVS and CDR2 is FNYEAQ. This CDR3 has 15 residues. The CDR3, as DNA: TGTGCCAGCAGCTTAGAGGGACAGGGAAATTCACCCCTCCACTTT. Its translation is CASSLEGQGNSPLHF.

V and J are TRBV2 and TRBJ2-3; TRBD2 agrees at 13 bases. CDR1 SNHLY and CDR2 FYNNEI come from the germline V gene. J lost 0 bases, V lost 6 bases, and 3 bases had no gene match. This CDR3 spans 16 amino acids. The CDR3 spells CASRRLAGGSTDTQYF. The CDR3 coding sequence is TGTGCCAGCAGACGACTAGCGGGGGGTAGCACAGATACGCAGTATTTT.

This clonotype was counted only a few times. This chain joins TRBV3-1 and TRBJ1-5; D unresolved. CDR3 length equals 13 residues. Between the trimmed V and J ends, which lost 0 bases and 8 bases, there was a span of 8 bases. Germline CDR1 LGHDT, CDR2 YNNKEL (reference sequence). CDR3 sequence (DNA): TGTGCCAGCAGCCAAGATTGGGGAGAGCCCCAGCATTTT. Translating gives CASSQDWGEPQHF.

This clonotype has a handful of counts. The V call is TRBV3-1, the J call TRBJ1-2, with 7 bases lining up with TRBD1. Germline CDR1 is LGHDT and CDR2 is YNNKEL (reference sequence). V lost 10 bases, J lost 4 bases, and 18 bases stayed unmatched. The CDR3 runs 16 residues. The CDR3, as DNA: TGTGCCACCCTCTCACCGGAGGGGGCGAGTCCCTATGGCTACACCTTC. Protein sequence: CATLSPEGASPYGYTF.

This clonotype turned up a few times. The chain joins TRBV6-6 to TRBJ2-5; the D is unclear. V dropped 6 bases and J dropped 5 bases, with 16 bases sitting between them. The CDR3 is 14 amino acids. The V gene's germline CDR1 is MNHNY and CDR2 SVGAGI (reference sequence). The CDR3 DNA follows: TGTGCCAGCAGCGAACATCTAGTAGACGAGACCCAGTACTTC. It translates to CASSEHLVDETQYF.

This clonotype was observed a handful of times. The chain carries TRBV19 and TRBJ1-1; D ambiguous. Germline V gene lookup returns CDR1 LNHDA and CDR2 SQIVND (reference sequence). Trimming shortened V by 4 bases and J by 6 bases, and 15 bases separated the two germline ends. The CDR3 totals 14 residues. The CDR3 coding sequence is TGTGCCAGTAGTACCGGACCCCAAGGCGCTGAAGCTTTCTTT. Translated, it gives CASSTGPQGAEAFF.

The chain carries TRBV29-1 and TRBJ1-5; a weak D match, TRBD1 (5 bases). This CDR3 is built from 13 residues. The germline V gene has CDR1 SQVTM and CDR2 ANQGSEA. V lost 4 bases to trimming and J lost 5 bases, with 12 bases between them. The DNA of the CDR3 is TGCAGCGTTGTAATCCAGGGCCATCAGCCCCAGCATTTT. Amino acid sequence: CSVVIQGHQPQHF.

The V and J genes are TRBV5-1 and TRBJ2-2, with 9 bases matching TRBD1. The V gene's germline CDR1 is SGHRS and CDR2 YFSETQ. CDR3 length: 15 residues. The trim removed 4 bases at V and 4 bases at J, leaving 5 bases unmatched. The CDR3 DNA follows: TGCGCCAGCAGCCTGTGGGACAGGGCCACCGGGGAGCTGTTTTTT. This encodes CASSLWDRATGELFF.

This clonotype showed up just a few times. The chain is built from TRBV28 and TRBJ2-1, with 8 bases identical to TRBD1. Trimming at V came to 10 bases and at J to 0 bases, leaving 8 bases not matched to a gene. Germline CDR1 is MDHEN and CDR2 is SYDVKM. The CDR3 extends over 15 amino acids. CDR3 DNA: TGTGCCACAAAAACAGGGGGGAGCTCCTACAATGAGCAGTTCTTC. Its protein is CATKTGGSSYNEQFF.

This clonotype showed up just a few times. J is TRBJ1-2 and V is TRBV7-2; unclear D gene. The V end lost 5 bases, the J end lost 5 bases, and 12 bases lay between the germline ends. The CDR3 spans 13 residues. Germline V gene data show CDR1 as SGHTA and CDR2 as FQGNSA. The CDR3 sequence: CASSAMEGYGYTF. The CDR3, as DNA: TGTGCCAGCAGCGCTATGGAAGGATATGGCTACACCTTC.

The V call is TRBV5-6, the J call TRBJ2-5; no firm D call. This CDR3 is built from 16 residues. Deletions cut 2 bases from V and 7 bases from J, with 21 bases between. Germline-derived CDR1 and CDR2 are SGHDT and YYEEEE. The CDR3 here is CASSFRQIRYPRTQYF. The CDR3 DNA reads as TGTGCCAGCAGCTTTCGACAAATTCGCTACCCCAGGACCCAGTACTTC.

The genes are TRBV12-3 or TRBV12-4 and TRBJ1-2; TRBD1 aligns across 8 bases. J was trimmed by 2 bases and V by 5 bases; bases with no gene match: 1. The CDR3 length is 13 residues. DNA of the CDR3: TGTGCCAGCAGTCGGGACAGGAACTATGGCTACACCTTC. It translates to CASSRDRNYGYTF.

V gene TRBV4-2 combines with J gene TRBJ1-4, with 8 bases identical to TRBD1. The CDR3 totals 14 residues. J was trimmed by 7 bases and V by 5 bases; bases with no gene match: 6. The germline gives CDR1 LGHNA, CDR2 YNFKEQ. The DNA for the CDR3 is TGTGCCAGCAGCTCCGGACAGGGAACTGAAAAACTGTTTTTT. Amino acid sequence: CASSSGQGTEKLFF.

V usage is TRBV28 and J usage is TRBJ2-1; a possible D gene is TRBD1 (6 bases). This CDR3 region has 14 residues. The ends were cut back, 6 bases at V and 8 bases at J, with 17 bases in the middle. The germline CDR1 and CDR2 sequences are MDHEN and SYDVKM. The CDR3 DNA follows: TGTGCCAGCAGGAGGTACAGGGATGCTCATGAGCAGTTCTTC. Its protein is CASRRYRDAHEQFF.